This T cell receptor (beta chain) was identified during a study of blood T cell repertoires in COVID-19. About the research overall: Nucleic acid was either cDNA or gDNA, and it came from T cells, B-cell-depleted T cells, or PBMCs.

Libraries were prepared by immunoSEQ multiplex PCR; TCRdb keeps only in-frame clonotypes and omits some of them. The sample carries around 220,000 clones, approximately 80% recorded once. Seattle cases were enrolled at active infection and followed longitudinally. Trimming removed 4 bases at V and 5 bases at J, with 20 bases between. The CDR3 sequence is 17 residues long. From germline, CDR1 is KGHSH and CDR2 LQKENI. V usage is TRBV18 and J usage is TRBJ1-4; D not certain. The TCR was taken from a woman over 75 with COVID-19, enrolled during active disease. The specimen was peripheral blood. The CDR3 loop is CASSHLPPQVTNEKLFF. The CDR3, as DNA: TGTGCCAGCTCACACCTACCCCCCCAGGTTACGAATGAAAAACTGTTTTTT.